This is a list of T cell receptor beta chains from one sample in a study of T-cell reconstitution after alpha-beta-depleted transplantation in children. From the PCR reads, TCRdb called clonotypes with MiXCR, one entry per CDR3 protein. The sample lists approximately 800,000 distinct CDR3 sequences, approximately 15% occurring once. The sample here was PBMCs, mostly from graft donor cells, taken 360 days after TCRalphabeta/CD19-depleted stem cell transplant. Receptors originate from a male patient younger than 18 who had a stem cell transplant for acute lymphoblastic leukemia, so the T cells may come from the graft donor. The CDR3 runs from the conserved cysteine through the conserved F or W. A D gene is named only where the DNA matches it firmly. Clone size, where shown, is once, few, many, or a class for clones that have expanded.

clone_size j_call v_call d_call cdr3_nt cdr3_aa
. TRBJ2-1 TRBV20-1 TRBD2 TGCAGTGCTAGACCCCCCACTAGCGGACACAATGAGCAGTTCTTC CSARPPTSGHNEQFF
. TRBJ2-1 TRBV9 TRBD1 TGTGCCAGCAGCGTAGCCGGACAGGGAACGAAGTTCTTC CASSVAGQGTKFF
. TRBJ2-1 TRBV12-3/TRBV12-4 . TGTGCCAGCAGACCCAGTGACGGGAGCTCTACTGGAAATGAGCAGTTCTTC CASRPSDGSSTGNEQFF
few TRBJ2-3 TRBV4-1 TRBD2 TGCGCCAGCAGCCTGGAGACTAGCGACGGTGCAGATACGCAGTATTTT CASSLETSDGADTQYF
. TRBJ2-3 TRBV2 TRBD2 TGTGCCATCTGTTTCCTACGAAAGGGAGCGGGAGGGAGCACAGATACGCAGTATTTT CAICFLRKGAGGSTDTQYF
. TRBJ2-1 TRBV3-1 TRBD2 TGTGCCAGCAGCCGGATGACTAGCGGACTTTACAATGAGCAGTTCTTC CASSRMTSGLYNEQFF
. TRBJ2-5 TRBV5-1 . TGCGCCAGCAGCTCGAGCAGGGTCAGAGAGACCCAGTACTTC CASSSSRVRETQYF
many TRBJ2-1 TRBV29-1 . TGCAGCGCCGAAAAGGGGCCCACCTACAATGAGCAGTTCTTC CSAEKGPTYNEQFF
. TRBJ1-2 TRBV27 . TGTGCCAGCAGTTTCGGGACGGGGGTTAATGGCTACACCTTC CASSFGTGVNGYTF
few TRBJ2-1 TRBV7-9 TRBD2 TGTGCCAGCAGCCAACCCCCTAGCGGGCTAAGGGACAATGAGCAGTTCTTC CASSQPPSGLRDNEQFF
many TRBJ2-5 TRBV6-1 . TGTGCCAGCACCCCCCGGATTTCAGGGGAGACCCAGTACTTC CASTPRISGETQYF
many TRBJ2-7 TRBV27 TRBD2 TGTGCCACCGCAGCGGGAGTCACCTACGAGCAGTACTTC CATAAGVTYEQYF
once TRBJ2-7 TRBV15 . TGTGCCACCAGCAGAGATGGGACACTTTACGAGCAGTACTTC CATSRDGTLYEQYF
. TRBJ2-5 TRBV20-1 . TGCAGTGCTAGAATTGAGTACCAAGAGACCCAGTACTTC CSARIEYQETQYF
. TRBJ2-1 TRBV10-2 TRBD2 TGCGCCAGCCGAGGACTAGCGGGAGTAAATAGTGTGAGGAATGAGCAGTTCTTC CASRGLAGVNSVRNEQFF
few TRBJ1-2 TRBV5-1 TRBD1 TGCGCCAGCAGCCTTAGACAGGGTACTAACTATGGCTACACCTTC CASSLRQGTNYGYTF
many TRBJ2-1 TRBV7-9 TRBD2 TGTGCCAGCAGCTTCACGAGCGGGAGCGCCTACAATGAGCAGTTCTTC CASSFTSGSAYNEQFF
. TRBJ1-1 TRBV10-3 TRBD1 TGTGCCATCAGTGAGCAGGGGGCATTGAACACTGAAGCTTTCTTT CAISEQGALNTEAFF
. TRBJ1-4 TRBV7-9 . TGTGCCAGCAGCTTACCCCAGGGCCATGAAAAACTGTTTTTT CASSLPQGHEKLFF
few TRBJ1-2 TRBV29-1 . TGCAGCGTTGAAGATACCCGGGGTGGCTACACCTTC CSVEDTRGGYTF